This section outlines one T cell receptor (beta chain) sequence together with its context. The antigen remains undetermined. Sorted-subset replicate PCRs used around 200 ng of genomic DNA. This amount corresponded to about 30,000 T cell genomes. Profiling relied on immunoSEQ multiplex PCR, and the TCRdb table lists in-frame clones only, not all of them. The sample includes about 1.5 million clones, roughly 97% of them seen just once. These data belong to a study of shared clonotypes between healthy human individuals. General study results and limits: Generation probability values for non-shared clonotypes were lower than those for clonotypes shared by all four donors.

Germline CDR1 is SGHAT and CDR2 is FQNNGV. V was shortened by 5 bases and J by 4 bases, with 18 bases between the two germline ends. This CDR3 is built from 15 residues. This TCR came from a man between 25 and 39 years old in good health. This chain connects TRBV11-2 to TRBJ2-7, with D hard to call. Source material: naive CD4+ T cells sorted from blood. Sample subset: CD45RA+ positively selected. The CDR3 region is CASSGTAPVTYEQYF. CDR3 DNA sequence: TGTGCCAGCAGCGGAACAGCTCCCGTTACTTACGAGCAGTACTTC.